This TCR beta chain came from a study of T-cell reconstitution after alpha-beta-depleted transplantation in children. A library of TCRbeta sequences, prepared with unique molecular identifiers, was generated. TCRdb used MiXCR to reprocess the PCR reads, holding one entry per CDR3 protein. The sample comprises some 200,000 distinct CDR3 sequences, about 14% of which are singletons, and about 12% rests with the top ten. V lost 1 base and J 1 base, leaving 5 bases between the germline ends. The germline V gene has CDR1 SGHTA and CDR2 FQGNSA. This CDR3 is 14 amino acids long. This clonotype was detected many times.

The source of this sequence is a human donor who donated a stem cell graft to a child with acute lymphoblastic leukemia. V and J are TRBV7-2 and TRBJ1-5, with D uncertain. Sequencing used PBMCs from the stem cell graft donor, obtained from the stem cell graft. CDR3 DNA sequence: TGTGCCAGCAGCTTAGATAGAAGCAATCAGCCCCAGCATTTT. It encodes CASSLDRSNQPQHF.